This TCR beta chain was sequenced in a study of blood T cell repertoires in COVID-19. Study as a whole: Whether acute or convalescent, the COVID-19 samples came from the United States, Italy and Spain. PBMCs, B-cell-depleted T cells, or T cells provided the cDNA or gDNA that made up the material.

Seattle researchers signed up patients amid active infection and tracked them longitudinally. Original data processing: Reference gene primer amplification gave estimated nucleated cell counts. The repertoire was sequenced with immunoSEQ multiplex PCR; TCRdb's copy has only in-frame clones and lacks some. The DNA gave D and trimming, while V, J and clone size come from that table. The sample records just under 350,000 clones, about 88% being singletons. Per germline, CDR1 SGHTA and CDR2 FQGNSA. The CDR3 consists of 14 residues. The ends were cut back, 5 bases at V and 2 bases at J, with 13 bases in the middle.

Source material: peripheral blood. The origin of this receptor is a woman aged 70 to 79 with COVID-19, enrolled during active disease. The chain has TRBV7-2 and TRBJ2-7; D might be TRBD1 (5 bases). The CDR3 spells CASSRSSGTYEQYF. In nucleotides, the CDR3 is TGTGCCAGCAGCCGCTCCTCAGGGACCTACGAGCAGTACTTC.